Below, one T cell receptor (beta chain) is given with its context. What this receptor recognizes is not known. Base qualities were left out, and no much larger clone turns up one base away. This record comes from a study of cytomegalovirus exposure and HLA in healthy donors (dated by TCRdb to the late 2010s). The study in broad terms: In an earlier analysis of 587 of the donors, less than 350 Gb of sequence data and 90 million to 120 million unique TCR beta sequences from 150 million to 200 million T cells were reported. Roughly 300 gigabases of sequencing data and approximately 84 million unique TCR sequences were included in an early release covering about 700 HLA-typed donors. Of the 300 to 500 genotyped donors, 75% to 85% were placed in the genetic ancestry cluster associated with self-reported Caucasian donors. The study aimed to test whether signatures of past pathogen exposure could be identified by cataloging public T cell receptors. The T cell repertoires of 666 subjects were profiled by immunosequencing and related to cytomegalovirus serostatus. Along with the roughly 610-subject first cohort, a separate validation cohort of around 120 different subjects was used. The study combined high-throughput TCR immunosequencing, statistical association of individual TCRs with disease status, and machine learning to predict cytomegalovirus infection status. To study patterns of TCR occurrence, a later analysis re-analyzed previously published TCR beta repertoires from 550 to 800 donors and added high-resolution HLA genotyping. In the later analysis, no new phenotypic data were used to find candidate immune exposures; instead, reliance was placed on TCR beta sequences and their occurrence across donors. An earlier analysis of several hundred of the donors applied high-throughput TCR beta sequencing to assess whether each TCR beta V gene segment acted as functional or pseudogenic. Donor age, sex, ethnicity and CMV serostatus were collected together with the repertoire data. Genome-wide SNP genotypes for about 65% of the roughly 700 donors were used in a later genetic analysis, which treated that subset as a discovery cohort. All discovery cohort repertoires had been generated on a single sequencing platform. HLA typing covered class I and class II loci at four-digit resolution. The number of donors typed differed by locus, with roughly 620-640 for A, B, C, DRB1 and DQB1, more than 500 for DQA1, 606 for DPA1, and about 450 for DPB1. Because of strong linkage in the cohort, roughly five DR-DQ haplotypes were treated as single units for association and clustering. Across about 380 genotyped donors of the cohort, an average of about 240,000 unique TCR beta nucleotide sequences per donor were sequenced, and roughly a sixth of those sequences were non-productive. What the research found in general, with its limitations: It was suggested by the authors that the approach could potentially be generalized to other disease states and immunological phenotypes. In a later analysis, around 17,000 TCR beta sequences were associated with specific HLA alleles at a false discovery rate of 0.05. The study gave a list of 150 to 200 TCR beta chains associated with cytomegalovirus. Linkage disequilibrium might explain the correlated functional status among segregating V segments, but an unknown experimental factor could not be ruled out. In a later analysis, several top co-occurrence clusters were reported to appear linked to parvovirus B19, influenza, CMV and Epstein-Barr virus. Across donors, most TCR sequences were observed very rarely, whereas some public TCRs were present in many individuals. An association between a missense DCLRE1C variant and V-gene and J-gene trimming of TCR beta chains was found in a later genetic analysis and replicated in an independent cohort. Broadly in line with IMGT annotations, most TCR beta V segments showed up in productive rearrangements about 87% or about 30% of the time in an earlier analysis of several hundred of the donors. Because the 87-base-pair reads could not distinguish some IMGT-functional V segments, including TRBV6-2 and TRBV6-3, those segments were excluded. Because counts were too low, about 18 rarely observed V segments, including chromosome 9 orphons, were excluded from the earlier analysis of roughly 580 of the donors. Assigning TCR associations to individual alleles was difficult when HLA alleles, especially DR and DQ, strongly co-occurred. HLA typing was unavailable for some donors at each locus, so association tests used only the typed subset. Compared with equally common non-associated chains, HLA-associated TCR beta chains in a later analysis were more clonally expanded and had lower generation probabilities. In a later genetic analysis, fewer N-insertions in productive TCRs were reported among donors in an Asian-associated ancestry cluster than the roughly 670-donor mean. In a later analysis, the rate of TCR association differed among HLA loci, with DRB1 alleles having the most associated TCRs and HLA-C alleles having the fewest. The sequencing pipeline was judged likely to have produced a cluster of highly shared sequence variants as a technical artifact. Sequencing depth was assumed to be roughly uniform across donors in the presence/absence analyses, though that assumption may not hold. Three of the identified cytomegalovirus-associated TCR beta chains were confirmed in vitro to be specific for cytomegalovirus antigens. A later analysis found that most CMV-associated TCR beta chains appeared HLA-restricted, with HLA associations seemingly driven largely by CMV exposure. Cytomegalovirus status was reported to be diagnosed by the classifier with high specificity and sensitivity in both the original and validation cohorts. This cohort had only TCR beta chains sequenced, and the lack of alpha or paired-chain data limited which features could be detected. A further reported finding was that TCR beta sequences accurately predicted the HLA-A and HLA-B alleles for most subjects in the first cohort. For the cohort, immune exposure information was limited to CMV serostatus.

The cohort comprised around 700 healthy bone marrow donors. At the time of sampling, all cohort members were nominally healthy, though unrecorded immune exposures were likely present. The donor was CMV seropositive and was included in the group of approximately 300 seropositive cohort members. Every donor gave a peripheral blood sample, and the peripheral blood mononuclear cells from that sample were used for TCR beta sequencing. The Qiagen DNeasy Blood Extraction Kit was used to extract genomic DNA from the blood cell samples. The library was built by means of the immunoSEQ multiplex PCR assay. For the multiplex PCR, a mixture combining 60 forward primers for TCR Vbeta segments and 13 reverse primers for TCR Jbeta segments was used. The CDR3 region of rearranged TCR beta genes was amplified from genomic DNA with a multiplex PCR assay. The Illumina HiSeq System was used to sequence the amplified TCR beta libraries as 87-base-pair reads. The source study handled its data this way. A later analysis tallied around 87 million unique TCR beta chains across the 640 or so repertoires, and around 10 million of those chains were shared by two or more donors. Raw reads were error-corrected and collapsed into unique sequences by a nearest-neighbor algorithm in which closely related sequences were merged to remove PCR and sequencing errors. Alignment of CDR3 sequences to IMGT reference sequences was used to assign V, D and J gene segments. For a sequence to be retained, a match of at least six nucleotides to both a V gene segment and a J gene segment was required. A rearrangement counted as productive if the CDR3 had no stop codons and remained in frame with V and J, and every other rearrangement counted as non-productive. CDR3 was defined by IMGT convention, running from the second conserved V-encoded cysteine to the conserved J-encoded phenylalanine. The earlier analysis of a few hundred of the donors excluded sequences that lacked an unambiguous match to a single V gene segment. An earlier analysis of some 610 of the donors called V segments functional above 56.7% productive rearrangements and segregating when the between-donor standard deviation exceeded 5%. A statistical classification framework was built to diagnose cytomegalovirus status from the catalog of TCR beta chain sequences. In a later analysis, V and J genes were assigned by comparing TCR nucleotide sequences against IMGT/GENE-DB human TR gene sequences. The TCRdist pipeline was used in a later analysis to assign CDR3 sequences and most-parsimonious VDJ recombination scenarios. In a later analysis, each TCR beta chain was defined by its CDR3 amino acid sequence together with its V-gene family, and reads lacking a unique V-gene family were excluded. In a later analysis, around 600 highly shared, low-generation-probability nucleotide sequences were removed to address suspected cross-contamination and a sequencing artifact. For each public chain, a later analysis derived a clonal expansion index from normalized ranks of inferred template counts within each repertoire. In a later analysis, generation probabilities were computed with a VDJ recombination model fitted to out-of-frame rearrangements, and the resulting probabilities were checked against IGoR. Hypergeometric tests were used in a later analysis to score TCR-TCR, TCR-HLA and TCR-CMV co-occurrence, with a repertoire-size bias correction applied to the TCR pairs. False discovery rates were estimated in a later analysis by permuting HLA or CMV assignments 20 times. A later analysis grouped co-occurring TCRs with DBSCAN, adding TCRdist sequence similarity when clustering within HLA-allele-positive subsets. Repertoires with fewer than 30,000 or more than 120,000 public chains, plus five repertoires with anomalous nucleotide sharing, were excluded from co-occurrence clustering. The source is immuneACCESS, and TCRdb retained only in-frame sequences with V and J called. Part of the clones is not carried over; for the studies checked, unresolved V genes explain less than half of this, and the remainder is unexplained. The V and J calls and clone size are taken from that table; D and trimming were inferred from the DNA. This sample is represented by under 200,000 clones; 77% of them were singletons. Together, the top ten hold 7.4% of the sample.

Based on the germline V gene, the CDR1 and CDR2 sequences are SGHDT and YYEEEE. Trimming accounts for 0 bases at V and 8 bases at J, while the number of junction bases matched to no gene is 8. The CDR3 sequence holds 15 residues, the cysteine and phenylalanine included. Left in the record is the CDR3 DNA by itself, 45 bases read in frame from the first base. This receptor was taken from a male donor in good health and CMV-seropositive. The V gene is TRBV5-6 and the J gene is TRBJ1-2; 9 nucleotides in the junction match TRBD1. Sample: PBMCs. The CDR3 sequence is CASSLGDREGWGYTF. The nucleotide sequence is given as TGTGCCAGCAGCTTGGGGGACAGGGAAGGTTGGGGCTACACCTTC.